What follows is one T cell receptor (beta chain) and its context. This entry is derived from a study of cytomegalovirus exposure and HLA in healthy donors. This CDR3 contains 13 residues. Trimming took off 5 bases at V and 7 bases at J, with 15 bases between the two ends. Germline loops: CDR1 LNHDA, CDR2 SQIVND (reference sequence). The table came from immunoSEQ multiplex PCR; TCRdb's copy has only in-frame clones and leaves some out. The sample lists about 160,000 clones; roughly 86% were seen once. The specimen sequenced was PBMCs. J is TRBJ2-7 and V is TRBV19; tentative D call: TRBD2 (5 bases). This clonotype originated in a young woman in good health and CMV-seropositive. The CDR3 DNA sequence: TGTGCCAGTAGTCTCCTCTTTGGGGAGGAGCAGTACTTC. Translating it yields CASSLLFGEEQYF.